The 5 T cell receptor beta chains below were found in one sample sequenced in a study of cytomegalovirus exposure and HLA in healthy donors (dated by TCRdb to the late 2010s). Libraries came from the immunoSEQ multiplex PCR assay. A mixture of 60 forward primers for TCR Vbeta segments and 13 reverse primers for TCR Jbeta segments was used in the multiplex PCR. Not all clones reach the TCRdb copy of this immuneACCESS table, which keeps in-frame sequences only. Checked studies attribute under half of the gap to unresolved V genes and leave the rest unexplained. Present in this sample are 130,000 to 150,000 clones, around 80% of which were seen just once. About 2.2% of the sample is held by the ten biggest clonotypes. The sequenced material came from PBMCs. Every receptor here comes from a man in his thirties or forties in good health and CMV-seronegative.

This sequence joins TRBV11-2 and TRBJ2-7, with unresolved D. CDR1 SGHAT and CDR2 FQNNGV come from the germline V gene. Trimming shortened V by 0 bases and J by 2 bases, and 8 bases separated the two germline ends. This CDR3 is built from 14 residues. The CDR3 loop reads CASSLETHTYEQYF. CDR3 nucleotide sequence: TGTGCCAGCAGCTTAGAGACACATACCTACGAGCAGTACTTC.

V usage is TRBV2 and J usage is TRBJ1-1; no clear D gene. CDR1 and CDR2 from the germline V gene are SNHLY and FYNNEI. The length of the CDR3 is 13 residues. The ends were cut back, 2 bases at V and 1 base at J, with 5 bases in the middle. The CDR3 DNA sequence: TGTGCCAGCAGTGAATCGGGGAACACTGAAGCTTTCTTT. Protein sequence: CASSESGNTEAFF.

The V and J genes are TRBV10-3 and TRBJ1-3, with a possible D match to TRBD1 (6 bases). V was clipped by 6 bases and J by 0 bases, with 15 bases between them. The CDR3 is 16 amino acids. CDR1 is ENHRY and CDR2 is SYGVKD in the germline V gene. CDR3 sequence: CAIRGRGALSGNTIYF. CDR3 nucleotides: TGTGCCATCAGGGGGAGGGGGGCGCTCTCTGGAAACACCATATATTTT.

This clone was seen a single time. The V gene is TRBV29-1, the J gene TRBJ2-4, with TRBD2 matching over 7 bases. The CDR3 runs 15 residues. The V segment lost 6 bases and the J segment 1 base; nucleotides outside the gene matches: 9. Germline V lookup: CDR1 SQVTM, CDR2 ANQGSEA. CDR3 DNA sequence: TGCAGCGTCCGGGGAGGGAGGGGTGCCAAAAACATTCAGTACTTC. This translates into CSVRGGRGAKNIQYF.

The CDR3 region is CASHEGQGFGNTIYF. Written as DNA, the CDR3 is TGCGCCAGCCACGAGGGACAGGGGTTCGGAAACACCATATATTTT. The chain combines TRBV5-1 with TRBJ1-3; 10 positions match TRBD1. The CDR3 runs to 15 residues. From germline, CDR1 is SGHRS and CDR2 YFSETQ. The V gene end was trimmed by 7 bases and the J gene end by 4 bases; junction bases not matched to a gene: 8.